The 23 T cell receptor beta chains below were found in one sample sequenced in a study of vaccination effects on CD4 cells after COVID-19. Before sequencing took place, the ViraFEST assay used viral peptide pools to expand antigen-specific CD4+ T cells. It was after approximately 11 days of culture that CD4+ T cells were isolated. Of the BNT162b2 and mRNA-1273 vaccines, participants received two doses of one or the other. Their cognate antigens are unknown. Clones were sequenced by immunoSEQ multiplex PCR, and TCRdb holds only the in-frame ones, with some missing. The sample includes about 31,000 clones, almost 75% of them seen just once. This specimen consisted of CD4+ T cells from PBMCs cultured with HCoV-229E spike peptides, obtained after COVID-19 vaccination. All receptors derive from a human donor who received a COVID-19 vaccine.

The chain combines TRBV2 with TRBJ2-3; D is undetermined. In germline, CDR1 is SNHLY, CDR2 FYNNEI. This CDR3 has 16 residues. V lost 4 bases, J lost 2 bases, and 16 bases lay in between. CDR3 DNA sequence: TGTGCCAGCAGTGTGGTTGGACGGAATTCCACAGATACGCAGTATTTT. It yields the protein CASSVVGRNSTDTQYF.

V gene TRBV4-1 combines with J gene TRBJ2-3; TRBD2 aligns across 10 bases. The junction had 11 bases not matched to a gene; V was cut back by 1 base and J by 4 bases. This CDR3 spans 18 amino acids. CDR1 MGHRA and CDR2 YSYEKL come from the germline V gene. The CDR3 DNA sequence: TGCGCCAGCAGCCAAGTGGCTAGCGGGGGCCCAAGCCCAGATACGCAGTATTTT. This sequence encodes CASSQVASGGPSPDTQYF.

This chain uses TRBV15 with TRBJ2-1; D not certain. The CDR3 contains 11 residues. Germline CDR1 LNHNV, CDR2 YYDKDF (reference sequence). Trimming left V 8 bases short and J 5 bases short, with 7 bases between. Here the CDR3 reads CATSGNNEQFF. The CDR3 bases are TGTGCCACCTCTGGGAACAATGAGCAGTTCTTC.

The rearrangement uses TRBV19 and TRBJ2-1; D not certain. V gave up 5 bases and J gave up 4 bases, with 12 bases separating them. CDR3 length: 14 residues. Germline V gene lookup returns CDR1 LNHDA and CDR2 SQIVND (reference sequence). The CDR3 DNA sequence: TGTGCCAGTAGTCCGCCCGACTTTTACAATGAGCAGTTCTTC. As protein: CASSPPDFYNEQFF.

The V and J genes are TRBV21-1 and TRBJ2-7; the table gives TRBD2 as D, unverified against the DNA. TRBV21-1 is flagged as a pseudogene. CDR3 length equals 12 residues. The CDR3 bases are TGTGCCAGCGGTAGCGGGACCTACGAGCAGTACTTC. This codes for CASGSGTYEQYF.

The rearrangement joins TRBV6-5 to TRBJ2-1; perhaps D is TRBD1 or TRBD2 (5 bases each). CDR3 length: 12 amino acids. CDR1 and CDR2 (germline): MNHEY, SVGAGI. V was shortened by 6 bases and J by 6 bases, with 9 bases between the two germline ends. The chain's CDR3 is CASRWGFNEQFF. DNA for the CDR3: TGTGCCAGCAGGTGGGGGTTCAATGAGCAGTTCTTC.

This chain connects TRBV10-3 to TRBJ2-1; D gene unclear. The germline V and J ends were trimmed by 0 bases and 13 bases, with 10 bases remaining between them. The CDR3 runs to 12 residues. Germline V gene lookup returns CDR1 ENHRY and CDR2 SYGVKD. In DNA, the CDR3 is TGTGCCATCAGTGAGTCGGAAGCGACTCAGTTCTTC. It translates to CAISESEATQFF.

This clone occurred a few times. V usage is TRBV3-1 (or the pseudogene TRBV3-2) and J usage is TRBJ1-5; tentatively, D is TRBD1 (5 bases). Germline CDR1 LGHDT, CDR2 YNNKEL (reference sequence). CDR3 length: 13 residues. Trimming removed 4 bases from V and 15 bases from J, with 19 bases in between. CDR3 DNA sequence: TGTGCCAGCAGCCCGTCCACGGGACGGAGGTTGCATTTT. This encodes CASSPSTGRRLHF.

This clone was observed a single time. The V call is TRBV29-1, the J call TRBJ2-7; TRBD1 or TRBD2 may be the D gene (5 bases each). This CDR3 spans 13 amino acids. V shed 6 bases and J shed 3 bases, with 15 bases lying between them. Germline CDR1 reads SQVTM; CDR2 reads ANQGSEA. CDR3 region: CSVGDLGFYEQYF. The DNA of the CDR3 is TGCAGCGTGGGGGATCTGGGCTTCTACGAGCAGTACTTC.

CDR3 amino acids: CASSHGALGRDYEQYF. The CDR3, as DNA: TGCGCCAGCAGTCACGGAGCGCTAGGACGAGACTACGAGCAGTACTTC. The chain joins TRBV23-1 to TRBJ2-7; the D is unclear. TRBV23-1 is identified as an open reading frame with a role that is uncertain. The CDR3 is 16 amino acids. V was shortened by 3 bases and J by 3 bases, with 18 bases between the two germline ends.

The table lists this clone with a few counts. The rearrangement uses TRBV5-1 and TRBJ1-6, with D possibly being TRBD1 (5 bases). Trimming removed 2 bases at V and 10 bases at J, with 13 bases between. This CDR3 is built from 14 residues. Germline loops: CDR1 SGHRS, CDR2 YFSETQ. The CDR3 sequence is CASSFDRGPSPLHF. As DNA, the CDR3 is TGCGCCAGCAGCTTTGACCGGGGACCCTCACCCCTCCACTTT.

The chain carries TRBV19 and TRBJ1-4, with D possibly matching TRBD1 (5 bases). Germline V lookup: CDR1 LNHDA, CDR2 SQIVND (reference sequence). The CDR3 consists of 13 residues. Between the trimmed V and J ends, which lost 5 bases and 4 bases, there was a span of 8 bases. The CDR3 is CASSGTDNEKLFF. The CDR3 DNA follows: TGTGCCAGTAGTGGGACGGATAATGAAAAACTGTTTTTT.

The rearrangement uses TRBV14 and TRBJ2-7, with 8 bases identical to TRBD2. CDR1 is SGHDN, CDR2 FVKESK, per germline. The CDR3 runs to 15 residues. J gave up 1 base and V 1 base, and 3 bases lay outside the gene matches. This chain's CDR3 is CASSQVSGMSYEQYF. DNA for the CDR3: TGTGCCAGCAGCCAAGTTAGCGGGATGTCCTACGAGCAGTACTTC.

The chain is built from TRBV5-1 and TRBJ2-2, with a tentative D call TRBD1 (8 bases). CDR3 length: 18 residues. Trimming stripped 2 bases from V and 1 base from J, with 18 bases between. Germline V gives CDR1 SGHRS, CDR2 YFSETQ. The chain's CDR3 is CASSFRQGREWNTGELFF. As DNA, the CDR3 is TGCGCCAGCAGCTTTCGACAGGGGCGGGAGTGGAACACCGGGGAGCTGTTTTTT.

The chain employs TRBV20-1 and TRBJ2-3; D is unclear. The germline gives CDR1 DFQATT, CDR2 SNEGSKA (reference sequence). The CDR3 extends over 11 amino acids. V was pared by 2 bases and J by 2 bases, with 2 bases between. DNA of the CDR3: TGCAGTGCTAGAACCACAGATACGCAGTATTTT. It codes for CSARTTDTQYF.

The rearrangement uses TRBV7-2 and TRBJ2-5; D call uncertain. This CDR3 has 13 residues. Trimming cost V 2 bases and J 5 bases, with 9 bases left between them. From germline, CDR1 is SGHTA and CDR2 FQGNSA. Here the CDR3 reads CASSLSQLETQYF. The CDR3, as DNA: TGTGCCAGCAGCTTATCCCAACTCGAGACCCAGTACTTC.

This clone was seen a single time. V and J are TRBV27 and TRBJ1-2; 9 bases are a match to TRBD1. The CDR3 consists of 14 residues. In germline, CDR1 is MNHEY, CDR2 SMNVEV (reference sequence). The V segment lost 6 bases and the J segment 5 bases; nucleotides outside the gene matches: 7. The CDR3 DNA is TGTGCCAGCAGACAAGCGGGACAGGGATATGGCTACACCTTC. It yields the protein CASRQAGQGYGYTF.

This clone was seen a few times. The chain uses TRBV7-9 and TRBJ1-3, with D possibly matching TRBD1 (5 bases). Germline V CDR1 and CDR2: SEHNR, FQNEAQ (reference sequence). Trimming stripped 0 bases from V and 0 bases from J, with 9 bases between. The CDR3 runs to 16 residues. CDR3: CASSLAGAYSGNTIYF. CDR3 DNA sequence: TGTGCCAGCAGCTTAGCCGGGGCCTACTCTGGAAACACCATATATTTT. Full variable domain (missing parts from reference TRBV7-9 and TRBJ1-3): DTGVSQNPRHKITKRGQNVTFRCDPISEHNRLYWYRQTLGQGPEFLTYFQNEAQLEKSRLLSDRFSAERPKGSFSTLEIQRTEQGDSAMYLCASSLAGAYSGNTIYFGEGSWLTVV.

The chain couples TRBV2 to TRBJ2-3; D not resolved. CDR1 and CDR2 (germline): SNHLY, FYNNEI. This CDR3 has 12 amino acids. V lost 1 base and J lost 6, with 5 bases in between. The CDR3 DNA reads TGTGCCAGCAGTGAAGGGTCCGATACGCAGTATTTT. Translation gives CASSEGSDTQYF.

Written as DNA, the CDR3 is TGCGCCAGCAGCTTGGGGGGGCCTGAAGCTTTCTTT. Translated, it gives CASSLGGPEAFF. V gene TRBV5-1 combines with J gene TRBJ1-1, with a possible D match to TRBD1 (6 bases). The germline CDR1 and CDR2 sequences are SGHRS and YFSETQ. Trimming left V 0 bases short and J 6 bases short, with 6 bases between. This CDR3 comprises 12 residues.

The J gene is TRBJ2-2, the V gene TRBV11-3; D is possibly TRBD1 or TRBD2 (5 bases each). From germline, CDR1 is SGHNT and CDR2 YENEEA. The CDR3 runs to 15 residues. Trimming took off 0 bases at V and 4 bases at J, with 9 bases between the two ends. The DNA for the CDR3 is TGTGCCAGCAGCTTAGAAAGGGGAGTCACCGGGGAGCTGTTTTTT. This gives the protein CASSLERGVTGELFF.

This rearrangement joins TRBV30 to TRBJ2-7; D is tentatively TRBD1 or TRBD2 (5 bases each). CDR3 length: 13 amino acids. Germline CDR1 reads GTSNPN; CDR2 reads SVGIG (reference sequence). Trimming took off 2 bases at V and 6 bases at J, with 14 bases between the two ends. In DNA form, the CDR3 reads TGTGCCTGGAGTACCCTCGGGACGCTCGAGCAGTACTTC. Amino acids: CAWSTLGTLEQYF.

The chain is built from TRBV6-1 and TRBJ1-1; TRBD1 might be the D (5 bases). Germline CDR1 and CDR2: MNHNS and SASEGT. V was shortened by 2 bases and J by 11 bases, with 24 bases between the two germline ends. The CDR3 loop spans 16 amino acids. The CDR3 region has the DNA TGTGCCAGCAGTGAAACAGGTATCTTTTTACGTGTGGGGGCTTTCTTT. The encoded protein is CASSETGIFLRVGAFF.